This T cell receptor beta chain appears in the sequencing data of a study of cytomegalovirus exposure and HLA in healthy donors. The CDR3 covers 11 residues. Germline loops: CDR1 MGHRA, CDR2 YSYEKL. The V end was cut by 3 bases, the J end by 7 bases, with 4 bases between. The PCR employed 60 Vbeta primers together with 13 Jbeta primers. Repertoires were generated with immunoSEQ multiplex PCR, while TCRdb's copy carries only in-frame clones and drops some. The data hold fewer than 150,000 clones, with around three quarters observed a single time. V is TRBV4-1 and J is TRBJ2-1, with D hard to call. Sequenced input: PBMCs. This sequence originates from a young man in good health and CMV-seronegative. CDR3 amino acids: CASSQRNEQFF. In DNA, the CDR3 is TGCGCCAGCAGCCAGAGAAATGAGCAGTTCTTC.